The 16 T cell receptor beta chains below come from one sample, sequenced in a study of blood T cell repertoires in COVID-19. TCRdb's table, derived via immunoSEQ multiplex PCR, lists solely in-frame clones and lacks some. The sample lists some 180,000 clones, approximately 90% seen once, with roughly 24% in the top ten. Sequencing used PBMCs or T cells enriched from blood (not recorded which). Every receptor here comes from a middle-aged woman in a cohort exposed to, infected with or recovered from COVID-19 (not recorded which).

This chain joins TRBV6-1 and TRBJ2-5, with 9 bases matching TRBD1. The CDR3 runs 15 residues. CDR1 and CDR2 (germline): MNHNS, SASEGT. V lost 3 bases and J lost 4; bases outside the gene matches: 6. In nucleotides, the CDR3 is TGTGCCAGCAGTGAGGGACAGGGAGCGGGAGAGACCCAGTACTTC. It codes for CASSEGQGAGETQYF.

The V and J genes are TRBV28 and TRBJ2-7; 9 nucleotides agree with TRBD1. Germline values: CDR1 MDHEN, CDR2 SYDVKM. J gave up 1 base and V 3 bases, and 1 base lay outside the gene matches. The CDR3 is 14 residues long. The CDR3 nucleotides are TGTGCCAGCAGTTTCGGGACAGGGTCCTACGAGCAGTACTTC. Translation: CASSFGTGSYEQYF.

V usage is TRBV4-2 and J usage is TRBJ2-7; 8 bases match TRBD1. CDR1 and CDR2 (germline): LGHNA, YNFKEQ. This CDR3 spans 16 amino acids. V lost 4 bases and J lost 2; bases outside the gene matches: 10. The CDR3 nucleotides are TGTGCCAGCAGCCGGCAGACCCAGGGGGCCCCCTACGAGCAGTACTTC. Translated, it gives CASSRQTQGAPYEQYF.

CDR3 nucleotides: TGTGCCAGCAGCCTAGCGGGACAGGGTTCCTACGAGCAGTACTTC. Protein sequence: CASSLAGQGSYEQYF. The V call is TRBV11-2, the J call TRBJ2-7; D tentatively reads TRBD1 or TRBD2 (9 bases each). Germline loops: CDR1 SGHAT, CDR2 FQNNGV. V was trimmed by 5 bases and J by 1 base, leaving 15 bases between them. The CDR3 runs to 15 residues.

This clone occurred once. The CDR3 DNA is TGCAGCGCCGGGACAGGGTTGGGTGAAGCTTTCTTT. This encodes CSAGTGLGEAFF. This chain connects TRBV29-1 to TRBJ1-1, with TRBD1 matching over 9 bases. Germline trimming cut 7 bases from V and 7 bases from J; bases unmatched to any gene: 7. CDR3 length: 12 amino acids. The V gene's germline CDR1 is SQVTM and CDR2 ANQGSEA.

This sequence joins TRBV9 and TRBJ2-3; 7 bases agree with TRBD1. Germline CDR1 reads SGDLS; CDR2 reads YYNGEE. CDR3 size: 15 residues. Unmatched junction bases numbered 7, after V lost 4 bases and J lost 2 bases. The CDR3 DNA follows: TGTGCCAGCAGCCTACAGGGGTGGGACACAGATACGCAGTATTTT. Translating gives CASSLQGWDTDTQYF. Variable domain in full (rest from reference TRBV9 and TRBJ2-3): DSGVTQTPKHLITATGQRVTLRCSPRSGDLSVYWYQQSLDQGLQFLIQYYNGEERAKGNILERFSAQQFPDLHSELNLSSLELGDSALYFCASSLQGWDTDTQYFGPGTRLTVL.

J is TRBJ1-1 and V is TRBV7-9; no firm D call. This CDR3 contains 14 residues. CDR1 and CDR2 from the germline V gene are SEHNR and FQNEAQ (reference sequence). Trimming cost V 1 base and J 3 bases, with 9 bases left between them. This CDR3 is CASSLVLSHTEAFF. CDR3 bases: TGTGCCAGCAGCTTAGTTTTGAGCCACACTGAAGCTTTCTTT.

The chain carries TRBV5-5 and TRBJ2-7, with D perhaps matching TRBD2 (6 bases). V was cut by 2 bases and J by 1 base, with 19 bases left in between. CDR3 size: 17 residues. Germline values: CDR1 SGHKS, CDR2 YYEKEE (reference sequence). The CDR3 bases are TGTGCCAGCAGCTTTTACCCCTCACGGGAGCAATCCTACGAGCAGTACTTC. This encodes CASSFYPSREQSYEQYF.

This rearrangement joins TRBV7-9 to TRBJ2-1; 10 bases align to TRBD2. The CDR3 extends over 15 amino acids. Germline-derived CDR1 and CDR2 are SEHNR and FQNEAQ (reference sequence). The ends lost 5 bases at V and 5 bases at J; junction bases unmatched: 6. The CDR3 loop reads CASSQRTSGDNEQFF. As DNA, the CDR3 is TGTGCCAGCAGCCAGAGGACTAGCGGCGACAATGAGCAGTTCTTC.

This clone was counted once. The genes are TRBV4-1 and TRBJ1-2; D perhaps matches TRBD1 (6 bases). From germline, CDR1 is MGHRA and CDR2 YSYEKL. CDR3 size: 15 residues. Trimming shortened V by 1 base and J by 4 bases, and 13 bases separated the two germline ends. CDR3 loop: CASSQGGPDPYGYTF. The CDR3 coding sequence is TGCGCCAGCAGCCAAGGGGGGCCAGATCCCTATGGCTACACCTTC.

The CDR3 bases are TGCGCCAGCAGTGTAGATAGGGGTGAAGCTTTCTTT. Residues: CASSVDRGEAFF. The V call is TRBV10-2, the J call TRBJ1-1; the D gene is possibly TRBD1 (5 bases). CDR3 length: 12 residues. Trimming shortened V by 4 bases and J by 7 bases, and 10 bases separated the two germline ends. CDR1 and CDR2 from the germline V gene are WSHSY and SAAADI.

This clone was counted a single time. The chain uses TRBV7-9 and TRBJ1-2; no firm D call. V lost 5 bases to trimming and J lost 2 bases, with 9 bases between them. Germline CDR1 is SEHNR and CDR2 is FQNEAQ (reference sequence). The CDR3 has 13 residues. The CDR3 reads CASSPGVNYGYTF. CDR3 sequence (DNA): TGTGCCAGCAGCCCCGGGGTAAACTATGGCTACACCTTC.

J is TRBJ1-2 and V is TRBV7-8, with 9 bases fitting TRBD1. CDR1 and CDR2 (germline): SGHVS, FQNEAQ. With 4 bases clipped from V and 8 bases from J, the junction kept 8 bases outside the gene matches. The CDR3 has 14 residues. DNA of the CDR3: TGTGCCAGCAGCTACCCGGGACAGGGTCCCGGCTACACCTTC. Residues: CASSYPGQGPGYTF.

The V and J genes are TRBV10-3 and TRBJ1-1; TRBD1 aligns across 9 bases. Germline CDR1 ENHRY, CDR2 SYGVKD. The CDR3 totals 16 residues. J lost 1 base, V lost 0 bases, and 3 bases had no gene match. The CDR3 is CAISESKTGGNTEAFF. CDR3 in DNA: TGTGCCATCAGTGAGTCGAAGACAGGGGGGAACACTGAAGCTTTCTTT.

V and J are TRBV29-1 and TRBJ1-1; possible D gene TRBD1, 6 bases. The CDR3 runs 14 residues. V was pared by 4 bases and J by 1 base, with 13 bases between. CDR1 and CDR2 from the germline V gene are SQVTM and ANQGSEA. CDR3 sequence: CSVAQAGANTEAFF. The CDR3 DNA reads TGCAGCGTTGCCCAGGCAGGGGCGAACACTGAAGCTTTCTTT. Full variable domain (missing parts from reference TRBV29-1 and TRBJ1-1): SAVISQKPSRDICQRGTSLTIQCQVDSQVTMMFWYRQQPGQSLTLIATANQGSEATYESGFVIDKFPISRPNLTFSTLTVSNMSPEDSSIYLCSVAQAGANTEAFFGQGTRLTVV.

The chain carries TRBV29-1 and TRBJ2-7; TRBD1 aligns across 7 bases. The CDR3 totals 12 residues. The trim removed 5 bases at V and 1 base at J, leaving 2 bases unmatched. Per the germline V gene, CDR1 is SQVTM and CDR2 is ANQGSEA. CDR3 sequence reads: CSVTGESYEQYF. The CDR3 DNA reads TGCAGCGTTACAGGGGAATCCTACGAGCAGTACTTC.